This entry lists 16 T cell receptor beta chains sequenced from one sample in a study of response to subunit inactivated influenza vaccine. TCRdb analysed the RT-PCR reads with MiXCR anew, one entry per CDR3 protein. This sample yields 550,000 to 800,000 distinct CDR3 sequences, of which approximately 13% are seen a single time; 6% to 8% belongs to the top ten. The specimen was PBMCs from blood, collected less than 15 days before vaccination. The receptors originated from a man in his fifties or sixties who received an inactivated influenza vaccine.

The table lists this clonotype with many counts. The chain uses TRBV5-1 and TRBJ2-1; the match to TRBD2 covers 8 bases. This CDR3 has 15 amino acids. V dropped 4 bases and J dropped 8; count of bases not matched to a gene: 11. Per the germline V gene, CDR1 is SGHRS and CDR2 is YFSETQ. Here the CDR3 reads CASSLSRDGRDEQFF. CDR3 sequence (DNA): TGCGCCAGCAGCCTATCTCGGGACGGGAGGGATGAGCAGTTCTTC.

This clonotype has at least ten counts. The chain employs TRBV4-3 and TRBJ2-1, with D possibly TRBD2 on 5 matching bases. This CDR3 is built from 14 residues. Trimming left V 0 bases short and J 15 bases short, with 18 bases between. The germline CDR1 and CDR2 sequences are LGHNA and YSLEER. CDR3 in DNA: TGCGCCAGCAGCCAAGATGAGGATCGGGATACTCCGTTCTTC. This codes for CASSQDEDRDTPFF.

This clonotype showed up just a few times. In DNA form, the CDR3 reads TGCGCCAGCAGCCAAGTTTGGCGGGAGAGTGGTGAGCAGTTCTTC. Translated: CASSQVWRESGEQFF. The rearrangement joins TRBV4-3 to TRBJ2-1, with TRBD2 matching 7 bases. This CDR3 spans 15 amino acids. With V trimmed by 1 base and J by 9 bases, 9 bases remained unmatched. Per germline, CDR1 LGHNA and CDR2 YSLEER.

This clonotype came up a few times. CDR3 DNA sequence: TGCAGTGCTAAGCACAGGGTCTCTTCACCCCTCCACTTT. It translates to CSAKHRVSSPLHF. The gene calls are TRBV20-1 and TRBJ1-6; tentative D call: TRBD1 (6 bases). This CDR3 spans 13 amino acids. Germline values: CDR1 DFQATT, CDR2 SNEGSKA (reference sequence). Trimming took off 4 bases at V and 9 bases at J, with 13 bases between the two ends.

The V call is TRBV6-1, the J call TRBJ2-7; 8 bases line up with TRBD1. With V trimmed by 6 bases and J by 2 bases, 9 bases remained unmatched. The CDR3 loop spans 15 amino acids. CDR1 is MNHNS and CDR2 is SASEGT in the germline V gene. CDR3 loop: CASRPRQGSTYEQYF. CDR3 nucleotide sequence: TGTGCCAGCAGACCTAGACAGGGGTCGACCTACGAGCAGTACTTC.

This clonotype was seen more than once but under ten times. The chain uses TRBV11-2 and TRBJ1-6, with D tentatively TRBD1 (6 bases). This CDR3 contains 17 residues. Trimming took 5 bases from V and 8 from J, leaving 22 bases between them. CDR1 is SGHAT, CDR2 FQNNGV, per germline. The DNA of the CDR3 is TGTGCCAGCAGCCAACCCCGGGGGGGGGCCCCCTATTCACCCCTCCACTTT. Translating gives CASSQPRGGAPYSPLHF.

There are a few counts of this clonotype. This chain uses TRBV5-5 with TRBJ2-2; D gene uncertain. The CDR3 covers 15 residues. Germline V gives CDR1 SGHKS, CDR2 YYEKEE (reference sequence). Trimming stripped 1 base from V and 5 bases from J, with 12 bases between. CDR3 in DNA: TGTGCCAGCAGCTTGTTATTCCTTCGGACCGGGGAGCTGTTTTTT. This codes for CASSLLFLRTGELFF. Looking up the rest from reference TRBV5-5 and TRBJ2-2 gives the full variable domain: DAGVTQSPTHLIKTRGQQVTLRCSPISGHKSVSWYQQVLGQGPQFIFQYYEKEERGRGNFPDRFSARQFPNYSSELNVNALLLGDSALYLCASSLLFLRTGELFFGEGSRLTVL.

There are many counts of this clonotype. The V call is TRBV12-3 or TRBV12-4, the J call TRBJ1-2; D is unresolved. V dropped 3 bases and J dropped 8 bases, with 19 bases sitting between them. This CDR3 has 15 residues. The CDR3 DNA sequence: TGTGCCAGCAGTTTGGATCTATGGGGATCGGAGGGCTACACCTTC. Its protein product is CASSLDLWGSEGYTF.

In regard to this clonotype: A much bigger clone sits one base away, suggesting this may be a read error. The chain couples TRBV20-1 to TRBJ1-4; the D is unclear. V was cut by 2 bases and J by 12 bases, with 13 bases left in between. CDR1 is DFQATT and CDR2 is SNEGSKA in the germline V gene (reference sequence). CDR3 length: 12 amino acids. DNA for the CDR3: TGCAGTGCTAGACACTCACTCGGGCAACTGTTTTTT. Translated, it gives CSARHSLGQLFF.

This sequence joins TRBV7-9 and TRBJ2-2; D call uncertain. Trimming pared 1 base from V and 7 bases from J, leaving 7 bases between. The CDR3 runs to 13 residues. CDR1 is SEHNR, CDR2 FQNEAQ, per germline (reference sequence). This chain's CDR3 is CASSLELGGELFF. In DNA, the CDR3 is TGTGCCAGCAGCTTAGAGCTGGGCGGGGAGCTGTTTTTT.

The rearrangement uses TRBV5-5 and TRBJ2-2, with TRBD1 matching 10 bases. The CDR3 covers 15 residues. V was pared by 3 bases and J by 7 bases, with 6 bases of the junction left unmatched. The germline V gene has CDR1 SGHKS and CDR2 YYEKEE (reference sequence). The CDR3 DNA reads TGTGCCAGCAGCTCCGGACAGGGGGTCTTCGGGGAGCTGTTTTTT. Encoded protein: CASSSGQGVFGELFF.

The V call is TRBV5-5, the J call TRBJ2-3, with D possibly being TRBD2 (6 bases). CDR1 SGHKS and CDR2 YYEKEE come from the germline V gene (reference sequence). CDR3 length equals 16 residues. V was clipped by 4 bases and J by 2 bases, with 17 bases between them. CDR3 coding DNA: TGTGCCAGCAGCCCGTGGGTGGGGAGGACCACAGATACGCAGTATTTT. Residues: CASSPWVGRTTDTQYF.

The table lists this clonotype with a few counts. The J gene is TRBJ2-5, the V gene TRBV20-1; TRBD2 matches 9 bases. The V gene's germline CDR1 is DFQATT and CDR2 SNEGSKA (reference sequence). Germline trimming cut 0 bases from V and 6 bases from J; bases unmatched to any gene: 11. The CDR3 is made up of 16 amino acids. The CDR3 here is CSAREPYSGSLKTQYF. CDR3 sequence (DNA): TGCAGTGCTAGAGAGCCTTATAGCGGGAGTTTGAAGACCCAGTACTTC.

V is TRBV20-1 and J is TRBJ2-7; 11 positions agree with TRBD1. CDR1 DFQATT and CDR2 SNEGSKA come from the germline V gene (reference sequence). CDR3 length equals 14 residues. The J segment lost 7 bases and the V segment lost 3 bases, leaving 8 bases of the junction unmatched. As DNA, the CDR3 is TGCAGTGCTAGGACCGGGACAGGGGGTTGGGAGCAGTACTTC. The encoded protein is CSARTGTGGWEQYF.

This clonotype was recorded a few times. The rearrangement uses TRBV4-3 and TRBJ2-4; D is unclear. Germline values: CDR1 LGHNA, CDR2 YSLEER. With 0 bases removed from V and 3 bases from J, the gap between germline ends came to 15 bases. The CDR3 has 17 residues. The CDR3 region is CASSQDFSRVGKNIQYF. In DNA, the CDR3 is TGCGCCAGCAGCCAAGATTTTAGCCGGGTCGGCAAAAACATTCAGTACTTC.

This clonotype was detected only a few times. The chain has TRBV28 and TRBJ2-7, with 10 bases aligning to TRBD2. The CDR3 sequence is 15 residues long. From germline, CDR1 is MDHEN and CDR2 SYDVKM. V shed 7 bases, J shed 3 bases, and the junction held 9 bases outside the gene matches. The CDR3: CASNPFSGGLYEQYF. The CDR3 bases are TGTGCCAGCAACCCCTTTAGCGGGGGGCTCTACGAGCAGTACTTC.